This T cell receptor (beta chain) stems from a study of blood T cell repertoires in COVID-19. Study-wide background: Samples came from the United States, Italy and Spain, spanning acute and convalescent COVID-19. T cells, B-cell-depleted T cells, or PBMCs supplied cDNA or gDNA.

Germline CDR1 is GTSNPN and CDR2 is SVGIG (reference sequence). With V trimmed by 5 bases and J by 4 bases, 5 bases remained unmatched. There are 13 residues in the CDR3. The method was immunoSEQ multiplex PCR; TCRdb's version includes in-frame clones alone and lacks a portion of them. Of some 29,000 clones in the sample, 70% to 90% were seen once. The TCR originated in a human donor in a cohort sampled during active COVID-19. The chain is built from TRBV30 and TRBJ2-1; 7 bases line up with TRBD2. The specimen sequenced was peripheral blood. CDR3 in DNA: TGTGCCTGGGAAGCGGGGACTTACAATGAGCAGTTCTTC. As protein: CAWEAGTYNEQFF.